These 26 T cell receptor beta chains share one sample of origin, sequenced in a study of CD4+ T cells in melanoma. The assay was immunoSEQ multiplex PCR, and TCRdb's table has in-frame clones only and misses some. The table has around 20,000 clones, about four fifths seen once; the top ten hold roughly 5%. The sample was cells from a culture (not recorded whether cultured in vitro). These receptor sequences come from a human donor with melanoma.

This clone was counted between two and nine times. The chain employs TRBV7-9 and TRBJ2-7, with 9 bases lining up with TRBD2. V was clipped by 1 base and J by 7 bases; unmatched bases: 2. This CDR3 is built from 13 residues. Germline V CDR1 and CDR2: SEHNR, FQNEAQ (reference sequence). CDR3 sequence reads: CASSLGGRVEQYF. CDR3 nucleotides: TGTGCCAGCAGCTTAGGCGGGAGGGTTGAGCAGTACTTC.

This chain joins TRBV5-5 and TRBJ1-1, with D unresolved. This CDR3 comprises 15 residues. Looked up from germline, CDR1 is SGHKS and CDR2 is YYEKEE (reference sequence). Trimming shortened V by 4 bases and J by 0 bases, and 13 bases separated the two germline ends. This CDR3 reads CASSHRDILNTEAFF. Here the CDR3 DNA reads TGTGCCAGCAGCCACCGCGACATCTTGAACACTGAAGCTTTCTTT.

This chain joins TRBV30 and TRBJ1-4; D is ambiguous. The germline CDR1 and CDR2 sequences are GTSNPN and SVGIG (reference sequence). The germline V and J ends were trimmed by 2 bases and 6 bases, with 13 bases remaining between them. This CDR3 has 14 residues. The CDR3 DNA follows: TGTGCCTGGAGTCGAGACGGACTGGATGAAAAACTGTTTTTT. Translated, it gives CAWSRDGLDEKLFF.

This clone was found once. This chain connects TRBV6-6 to TRBJ1-2, with 8 positions matching TRBD1. Trimming took 6 bases from V and 2 from J; bases not matched to a gene: 5. Germline CDR1 is MNHNY and CDR2 is SVGAGI (reference sequence). The CDR3 is made up of 14 amino acids. The CDR3 bases are TGTGCCAGCAGACGGACAGGGCCCAACTATGGCTACACCTTC. This sequence encodes CASRRTGPNYGYTF.

The V call is TRBV7-9, the J call TRBJ1-1; 8 bases agree with TRBD1. V lost 5 bases to trimming and J lost 1 base; unmatched junction nucleotides: 9. The V gene's germline CDR1 is SEHNR and CDR2 FQNEAQ (reference sequence). The CDR3 covers 16 residues. As DNA, the CDR3 is TGTGCCAGCAGCACAGATCCGGGACAGGCGAACACTGAAGCTTTCTTT. It translates to CASSTDPGQANTEAFF.

This clone was found a few times. The rearrangement uses TRBV5-4 and TRBJ1-2, with TRBD1 matching over 7 bases. Unmatched junction bases numbered 10, after V lost 4 bases and J lost 10 bases. Germline-derived CDR1 and CDR2 are SGHNT and YYREEE (reference sequence). CDR3 length: 13 amino acids. In DNA form, the CDR3 reads TGTGCCAGCAGCCAGACAGGGAAGCGAGACTACACCTTC. Its translation is CASSQTGKRDYTF.

The V and J genes are TRBV7-9 and TRBJ2-5; 8 nucleotides match TRBD1. J lost 1 base, V lost 5 bases, and 6 bases had no gene match. The germline gives CDR1 SEHNR, CDR2 FQNEAQ (reference sequence). This CDR3 is built from 15 residues. Here the CDR3 reads CASSPQGAPQETQYF. CDR3 DNA sequence: TGTGCCAGCAGCCCCCAGGGGGCTCCCCAAGAGACCCAGTACTTC.

V and J are TRBV11-3 and TRBJ2-5, with a possible D match to TRBD2 (7 bases). Germline V gene sequence: CDR1 SGHNT, CDR2 YENEEA. V was trimmed by 0 bases and J by 3 bases, leaving 14 bases between them. This CDR3 has 16 residues. CDR3 DNA sequence: TGTGCCAGCAGCTTAGATAGGGGGGGAAGAGAAGAGACCCAGTACTTC. Translating it yields CASSLDRGGREETQYF.

This clone showed up just a few times. The genes are TRBV30 and TRBJ2-7; 8 bases map to TRBD2. This CDR3 comprises 15 residues. V shed 0 bases, J shed 6 bases, and the junction held 10 bases outside the gene matches. Looked up from germline, CDR1 is GTSNPN and CDR2 is SVGIG (reference sequence). The CDR3 loop is CAWSVQGSGGREQYF. The CDR3 DNA follows: TGTGCCTGGAGTGTACAAGGGTCGGGAGGGCGCGAGCAGTACTTC.

The rearrangement joins TRBV21-1 to TRBJ1-1. TRBV21-1 is a pseudogene. CDR3 length: 14 amino acids. The CDR3 loop reads CASSTQGLNTEAFF. The CDR3 DNA sequence: TGTGCCAGCAGCACCCAGGGACTGAACACTGAAGCTTTCTTT.

The chain links TRBV19 to TRBJ2-1, with D uncertain. This CDR3 has 14 residues. Trimming cost V 3 bases and J 0 bases, with 6 bases left between them. Germline loops: CDR1 LNHDA, CDR2 SQIVND (reference sequence). CDR3: CASSIQASYNEQFF. The CDR3 coding sequence is TGTGCCAGTAGTATCCAAGCCTCCTACAATGAGCAGTTCTTC.

The rearrangement joins TRBV6-1 to TRBJ2-2, with 11 bases fitting TRBD1. The V gene end was trimmed by 6 bases and the J gene end by 5 bases; junction bases not matched to a gene: 2. The CDR3 contains 14 residues. The V gene's germline CDR1 is MNHNS and CDR2 SASEGT. CDR3 residues: CASRDRGRTGELFF. The CDR3 nucleotides read TGTGCCAGCAGGGACAGGGGGCGTACCGGGGAGCTGTTTTTT.

The chain couples TRBV9 to TRBJ1-2; possibly TRBD1 for D (5 bases). The V end was cut by 0 bases, the J end by 4 bases, with 13 bases between. This CDR3 has 15 residues. The germline gives CDR1 SGDLS, CDR2 YYNGEE. CDR3 sequence reads: CASSVEDSSSYGYTF. The DNA for the CDR3 is TGTGCCAGCAGCGTAGAAGACAGCTCCTCCTATGGCTACACCTTC.

V gene TRBV19 combines with J gene TRBJ2-5; 10 bases agree with TRBD1. V shed 5 bases, J shed 1 base, and the junction held 4 bases outside the gene matches. This CDR3 has 15 residues. CDR1 and CDR2 from the germline V gene are LNHDA and SQIVND (reference sequence). Here the CDR3 reads CASSDRDRGQETQYF. The CDR3 DNA reads TGTGCCAGTAGTGACCGGGACAGGGGCCAAGAGACCCAGTACTTC.

This clone showed up just once. V gene TRBV7-9 combines with J gene TRBJ2-3; unclear D gene. This CDR3 spans 13 amino acids. V was cut by 1 base and J by 4 bases, with 6 bases left in between. The germline gives CDR1 SEHNR, CDR2 FQNEAQ (reference sequence). CDR3 loop: CASSLGPSDTQYF. CDR3 nucleotides: TGTGCCAGCAGCTTAGGTCCCTCAGATACGCAGTATTTT.

The rearrangement joins TRBV18 to TRBJ1-3; maybe TRBD1 (5 bases). There are 17 residues in the CDR3. Germline CDR1 reads KGHSH; CDR2 reads LQKENI. Deletions cut 5 bases from V and 3 bases from J, with 20 bases between. The CDR3 reads CASSALLAGMFGNTIYF. CDR3 in DNA: TGTGCCAGCTCAGCCCTTTTGGCAGGGATGTTTGGAAACACCATATATTTT.

CDR3 loop: CASRSRDRNSPLHF. Here the CDR3 DNA reads TGTGCCAGCAGGTCCCGGGACAGGAATTCACCCCTCCACTTT. The rearrangement links TRBV2 to TRBJ1-6; 8 bases line up with TRBD1. Germline V gives CDR1 SNHLY, CDR2 FYNNEI. The CDR3 is made up of 14 amino acids. Trimming cost V 6 bases and J 7 bases; bases outside gene matches: 5.

This clone was counted between two and nine times. The genes are TRBV7-9 and TRBJ1-2; tentatively, D is TRBD1 (6 bases). Germline V gene data show CDR1 as SEHNR and CDR2 as FQNEAQ (reference sequence). The CDR3 is 17 amino acids. With 4 bases removed from V and 0 bases from J, the gap between germline ends came to 18 bases. The CDR3 loop is CASSSNRVAGTNYGYTF. In nucleotides, the CDR3 is TGTGCCAGCAGCTCGAACAGGGTGGCGGGAACTAACTATGGCTACACCTTC.

The V and J genes are TRBV4-1 and TRBJ2-7; 11 nucleotides line up with TRBD1. After removal of 6 bases from V and 3 bases from J, the junction contained 7 bases not matched to a gene. Looked up from germline, CDR1 is MGHRA and CDR2 is YSYEKL. This CDR3 spans 15 amino acids. The CDR3 protein is CASRGTGGRGYEQYF. CDR3 coding DNA: TGCGCCAGCAGAGGGACAGGGGGACGAGGCTACGAGCAGTACTTC.

The chain uses TRBV27 and TRBJ1-4; D remains unclear. This CDR3 contains 14 residues. CDR1 and CDR2 from the germline V gene are MNHEY and SMNVEV (reference sequence). V lost 8 bases and J lost 3, with 13 bases in between. The CDR3 sequence is CASGQGRSNEKLFF. CDR3 DNA sequence: TGTGCCAGCGGTCAAGGACGGTCTAATGAAAAACTGTTTTTT.

The V and J genes are TRBV11-2 and TRBJ2-5; TRBD1 matches at 7 bases. The germline V gene encodes CDR1 SGHAT and CDR2 FQNNGV. Trimming at V came to 5 bases and at J to 5 bases, leaving 20 bases not matched to a gene. The CDR3 is made up of 18 amino acids. The CDR3 protein is CASSPNVLRQGKAETQYF. CDR3 sequence (DNA): TGTGCCAGCAGCCCAAATGTCCTAAGACAGGGTAAAGCGGAGACCCAGTACTTC.

In its sample, this clone was seen a few times. The rearrangement uses TRBV5-1 and TRBJ2-3, with a possible D match to TRBD1 (6 bases). Per germline, CDR1 SGHRS and CDR2 YFSETQ. There are 15 residues in the CDR3. With 4 bases removed from V and 3 bases from J, the gap between germline ends came to 15 bases. The CDR3 bases are TGCGCCAGCAGCACCGGGACAAGCCTAACAGATACGCAGTATTTT. Amino acid sequence: CASSTGTSLTDTQYF.

By its share, this clone is medium-sized. This chain joins TRBV7-8 and TRBJ1-5; D gene uncertain. The CDR3 loop spans 12 amino acids. The V end was cut by 0 bases, the J end by 7 bases, with 4 bases between. Per the germline V gene, CDR1 is SGHVS and CDR2 is FQNEAQ. CDR3 residues: CASSLAGQPQHF. The CDR3 nucleotides read TGTGCCAGCAGCTTAGCAGGACAGCCCCAGCATTTT.

This clone was found once. The rearrangement links TRBV7-8 to TRBJ1-2, with D perhaps matching TRBD1 (5 bases). With 1 base removed from V and 5 bases from J, the gap between germline ends came to 20 bases. The germline V gene encodes CDR1 SGHVS and CDR2 FQNEAQ. The CDR3 loop spans 17 amino acids. CDR3 amino acids: CASSLVRLRRDGYGYTF. The DNA for the CDR3 is TGTGCCAGCAGCTTAGTACGCCTGCGAAGGGACGGGTATGGCTACACCTTC.

V gene TRBV2 combines with J gene TRBJ1-2; D remains unclear. The germline V gene has CDR1 SNHLY and CDR2 FYNNEI. The CDR3 extends over 12 amino acids. Trimming shortened V by 7 bases and J by 8 bases, and 14 bases separated the two germline ends. CDR3 in DNA: TGTGCCAGCATGGTATTAAGGGAGGGCTACACCTTC. The encoded protein is CASMVLREGYTF.

The chain links TRBV6-6 to TRBJ2-2; possibly TRBD2 for D (6 bases). Trimming left V 2 bases short and J 6 bases short, with 16 bases between. The germline V gene has CDR1 MNHNY and CDR2 SVGAGI (reference sequence). CDR3 length: 16 amino acids. Here the CDR3 reads CASSYTLGSGAGELFF. CDR3 coding DNA: TGTGCCAGCAGTTACACCCTGGGTTCGGGAGCCGGGGAGCTGTTTTTT.